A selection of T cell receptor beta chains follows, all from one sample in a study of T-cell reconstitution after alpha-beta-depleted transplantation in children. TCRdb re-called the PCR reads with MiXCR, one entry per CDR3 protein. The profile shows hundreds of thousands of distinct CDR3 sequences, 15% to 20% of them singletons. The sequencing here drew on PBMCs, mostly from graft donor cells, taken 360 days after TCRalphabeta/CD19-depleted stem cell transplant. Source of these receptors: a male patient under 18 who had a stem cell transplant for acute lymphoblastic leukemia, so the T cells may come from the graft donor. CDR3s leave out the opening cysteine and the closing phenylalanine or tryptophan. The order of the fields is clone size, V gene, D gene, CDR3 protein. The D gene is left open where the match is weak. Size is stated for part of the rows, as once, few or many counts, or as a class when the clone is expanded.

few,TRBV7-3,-,ASSFTRDPGANVLT
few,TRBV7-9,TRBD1,ASSRDRGPTPQH
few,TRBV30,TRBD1,AWRDRGFYEQY
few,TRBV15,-,ATSRTAWVDRINQPQH
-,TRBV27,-,ASSLSDRQVY
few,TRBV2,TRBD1,ASSERGLQGYEQY
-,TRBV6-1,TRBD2,ASTILPPLAGVNEQF
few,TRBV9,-,ASSVEWPSYEQY
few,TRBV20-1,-,SAWGRRGDTQY
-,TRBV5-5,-,ASSRLRNANTGELF
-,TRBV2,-,ASSPAGITGELF
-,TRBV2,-,ASRTGNSYQETQY
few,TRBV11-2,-,ASSLNQAGLKGDTQY
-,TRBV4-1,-,ASSQIVTYEQY
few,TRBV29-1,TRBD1,SVEDLAGGLYEQY
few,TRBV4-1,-,ASSQLANEQF
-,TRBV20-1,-,SERSGLSSYNEQF
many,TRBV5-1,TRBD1,ASSLEGTGVPWESEQF
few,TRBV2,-,ASKTGPADTQY
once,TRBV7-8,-,ASSLVFLSRAFTQY
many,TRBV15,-,ATQTTLSGTQY
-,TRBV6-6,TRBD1,ASRWDRVLALH
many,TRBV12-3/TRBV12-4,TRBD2,ASRLYGLAAFGNEQF
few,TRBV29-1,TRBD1,SVDSQGGGYT
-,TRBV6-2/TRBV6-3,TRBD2,ASSYLGLAGNEQF
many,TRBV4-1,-,ASSQPSGTAQY
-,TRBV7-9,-,ASGRGPYEQF
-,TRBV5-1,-,ASSLAVYQETQY
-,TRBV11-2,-,ASSLGKRGDTGELF
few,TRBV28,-,ATRDKRPWENTEAF
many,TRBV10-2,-,ASTPGPSRYNEQF
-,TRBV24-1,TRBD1,ATSDGQGSSYNEQF
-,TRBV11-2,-,ASSLGIVGTDTQY
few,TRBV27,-,ASSLTGTATEAF
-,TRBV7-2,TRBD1,ASSWNRGHHNEQF
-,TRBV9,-,ASSAEGTAQETQY
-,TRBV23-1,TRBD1,ASSHSGQYNEQF
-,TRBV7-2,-,ASSLTPLDSYEQY
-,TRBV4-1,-,ASSSKGKHKPYEQY
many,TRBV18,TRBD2,ASSPGTRNEQF
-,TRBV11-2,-,ASTVNRAGSTEAF
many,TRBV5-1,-,ASSLALAISYEQY
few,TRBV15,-,ATSRPTKGDEQF
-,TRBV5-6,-,ASSLLPVANYGYT
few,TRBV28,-,ASSLSTDYGYT
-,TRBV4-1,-,ASSQGVGETQY
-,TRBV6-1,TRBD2,ASSVGTRGPYEQY
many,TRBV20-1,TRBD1,SALDGTGLEAF
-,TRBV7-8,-,ASSSGHLNTEAF
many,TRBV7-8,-,ASSPVRTDTEAF
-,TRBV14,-,ASSQGRRGITYEQY
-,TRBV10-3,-,AISARGGLQETQY
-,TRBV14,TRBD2,ASSHETGGEQF